This T cell receptor beta chain is from a study of CD8 T cells in ankylosing spondylitis. Study conclusions and caveats: Relatively rare in peripheral blood, disease-linked clones were also CD8+. Significant enrichment of disease-linked clones was reported in matched ankylosing spondylitis synovial fluid. One TCR beta motif, made up of under ten highly homologous variants, appeared characteristic of ankylosing spondylitis blood.

This clonotype has at least ten counts. Antigen: not known. This CDR3 contains 14 residues. V was clipped by 3 bases and J by 10 bases, with 15 bases between them. CDR1 is LGHDT and CDR2 is YNNKEL in the germline V gene (reference sequence). Using quantitative 5'-RACE with molecular barcodes, the authors made TCR beta libraries. TCRdb fed the 5' RACE reads into MiXCR, producing one record per CDR3 protein. Of tens of thousands of distinct CDR3 sequences detected, more than 5.5% appear once; the ten largest clones hold around 4.5%. The rearrangement links TRBV3-1 to TRBJ1-4; D not resolved. The sample consisted of synovial fluid, either unsorted or a sorted T cell fraction (not recorded which). The TCR was taken from a male donor with ankylosing spondylitis. In DNA, the CDR3 is TGTGCCAGCAGCCAGGAGCAGTTTTTTGGAAAACTGTTTTTT. Protein sequence: CASSQEQFFGKLFF.